What follows is one TCR beta chain and its context. This CDR3 region has 15 residues. The J segment lost 2 bases and the V segment lost 3 bases, leaving 4 bases of the junction unmatched. Germline V gene data show CDR1 as SGHTA and CDR2 as FQGNSA. The sample comes from a study of blood T cell repertoires in COVID-19. Whole-study context: The United States, Italy and Spain supplied acute and convalescent COVID-19 samples. The analysed material was cDNA or gDNA that came from T cells, B-cell-depleted T cells, or PBMCs.

Methods used by the authors: Using reference gene primer amplification, nucleated cell counts were estimated. Assay: immunoSEQ multiplex PCR; the TCRdb copy retains only in-frame clones and omits some. V and J calls and clone size follow that table, whereas D and trimming were derived from the DNA. The data show 140,000 to 150,000 clones, with 70% to 90% seen just once and under 3% held by the top ten. The V call is TRBV7-2, the J call TRBJ2-3; 8 positions agree with TRBD2. This clonotype was obtained from a woman aged 40 to 55 with active or convalescent COVID-19. Sample: peripheral blood. As DNA, the CDR3 is TGTGCCAGCAGCTTGCTAGCGGGCACCACAGATACGCAGTATTTT. Its protein is CASSLLAGTTDTQYF. The variable domain in full, completed from reference TRBV7-2 and TRBJ2-3, reads GAGVSQSPSNKVTEKGKDVELRCDPISGHTALYWYRQSLGQGLEFLIYFQGNSAPDKSGLPSDRFSAERTGGSVSTLTIQRTQQEDSAVYLCASSLLAGTTDTQYFGPGTRLTVL.